The TCR beta chain under discussion was sequenced for a study of control samples from healthy donors and cancer patients (dated by TCRdb to 2019 to 2021). The method behind the library was the immunoSEQ multiplex PCR assay. Here the immuneACCESS table is served through TCRdb, limited to in-frame sequences with V and J called. Missing clones are a known gap in these copies; in checked studies unresolved V genes cover under half, and the rest lacks a known reason. The sample yields around 140,000 clones; about 90% were counted once. Of the sample, approximately 7.2% falls within the top ten clones. A word on this clone: The antigen it recognizes is unknown. Nothing much larger sits one base from this clone, and base qualities are not available.

From the cysteine up to the phenylalanine, the CDR3 has a length of 16 residues. The retained sequence is limited to the CDR3, 48 bases, with the frame set at the first base. V is cut by 4 bases and J by 3 bases, and the space between the germline ends is 18 bases. CDR1 SGHRS and CDR2 YFSETQ were looked up in the germline V gene. This clonotype was obtained from a man younger than 35 in good health. Recombination joined TRBV5-1 with TRBJ2-3, and possibly TRBD2, on 6 matching bases. Sequencing was carried out using blood. Read as DNA, the sequence is TGCGCCAGCAGCCCATGGGGCGGGGTGGGGACAGATACGCAGTATTTT. Translated, this is CASSPWGGVGTDTQYF.